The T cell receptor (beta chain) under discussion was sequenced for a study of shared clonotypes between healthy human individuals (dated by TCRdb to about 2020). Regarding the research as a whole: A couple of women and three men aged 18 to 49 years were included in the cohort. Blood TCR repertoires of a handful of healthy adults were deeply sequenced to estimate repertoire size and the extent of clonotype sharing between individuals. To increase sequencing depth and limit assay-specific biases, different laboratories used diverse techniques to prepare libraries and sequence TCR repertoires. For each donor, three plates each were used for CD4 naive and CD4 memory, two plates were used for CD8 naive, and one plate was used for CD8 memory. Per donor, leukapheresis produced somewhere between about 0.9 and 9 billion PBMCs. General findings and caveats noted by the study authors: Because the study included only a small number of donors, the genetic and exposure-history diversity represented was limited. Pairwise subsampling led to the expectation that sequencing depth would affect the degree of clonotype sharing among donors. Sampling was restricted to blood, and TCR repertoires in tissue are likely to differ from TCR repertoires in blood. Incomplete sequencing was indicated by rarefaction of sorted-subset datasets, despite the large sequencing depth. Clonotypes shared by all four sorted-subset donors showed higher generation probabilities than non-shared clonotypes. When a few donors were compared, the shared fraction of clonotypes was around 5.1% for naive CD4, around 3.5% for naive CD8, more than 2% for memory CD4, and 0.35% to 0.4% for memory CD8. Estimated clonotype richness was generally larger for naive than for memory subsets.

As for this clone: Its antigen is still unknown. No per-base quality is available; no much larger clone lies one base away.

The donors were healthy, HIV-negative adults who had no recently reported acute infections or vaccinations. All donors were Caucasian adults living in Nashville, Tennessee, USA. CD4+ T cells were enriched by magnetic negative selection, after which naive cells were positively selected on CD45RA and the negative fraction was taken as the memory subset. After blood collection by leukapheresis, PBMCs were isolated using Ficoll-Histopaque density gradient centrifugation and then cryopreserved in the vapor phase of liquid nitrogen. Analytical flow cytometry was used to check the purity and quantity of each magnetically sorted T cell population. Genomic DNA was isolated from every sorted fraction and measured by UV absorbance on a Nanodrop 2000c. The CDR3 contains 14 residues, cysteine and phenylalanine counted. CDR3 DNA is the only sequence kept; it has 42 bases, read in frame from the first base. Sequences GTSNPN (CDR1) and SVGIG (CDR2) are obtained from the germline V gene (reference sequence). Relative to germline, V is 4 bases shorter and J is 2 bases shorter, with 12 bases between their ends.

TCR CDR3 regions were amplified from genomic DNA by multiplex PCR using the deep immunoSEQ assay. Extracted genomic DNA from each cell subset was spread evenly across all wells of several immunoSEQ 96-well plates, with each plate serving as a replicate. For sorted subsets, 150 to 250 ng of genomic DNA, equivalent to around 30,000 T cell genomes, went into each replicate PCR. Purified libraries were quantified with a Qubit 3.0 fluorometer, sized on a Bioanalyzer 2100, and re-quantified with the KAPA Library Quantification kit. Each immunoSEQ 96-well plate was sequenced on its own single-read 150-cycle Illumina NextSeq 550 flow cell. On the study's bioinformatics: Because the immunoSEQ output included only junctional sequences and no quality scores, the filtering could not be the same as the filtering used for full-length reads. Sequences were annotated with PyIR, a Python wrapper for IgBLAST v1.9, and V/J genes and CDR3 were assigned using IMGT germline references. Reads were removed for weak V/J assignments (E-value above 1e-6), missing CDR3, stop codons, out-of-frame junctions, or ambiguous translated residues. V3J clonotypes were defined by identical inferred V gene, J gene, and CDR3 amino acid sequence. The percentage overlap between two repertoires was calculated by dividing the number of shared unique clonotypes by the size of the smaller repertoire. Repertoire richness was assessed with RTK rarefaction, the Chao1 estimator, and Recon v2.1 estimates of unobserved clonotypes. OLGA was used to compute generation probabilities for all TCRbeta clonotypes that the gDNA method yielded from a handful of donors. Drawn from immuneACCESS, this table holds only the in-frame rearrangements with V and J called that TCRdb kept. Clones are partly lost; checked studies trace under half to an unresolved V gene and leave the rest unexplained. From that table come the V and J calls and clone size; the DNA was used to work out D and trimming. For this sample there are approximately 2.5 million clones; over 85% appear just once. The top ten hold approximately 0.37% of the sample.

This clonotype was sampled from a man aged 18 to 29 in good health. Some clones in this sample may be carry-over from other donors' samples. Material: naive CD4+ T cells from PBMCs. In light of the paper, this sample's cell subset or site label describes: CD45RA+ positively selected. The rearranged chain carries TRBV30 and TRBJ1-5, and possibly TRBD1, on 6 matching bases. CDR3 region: CAWTPGGRNQPQHF. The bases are TGTGCCTGGACCCCGGGGGGGCGCAATCAGCCCCAGCATTTT.